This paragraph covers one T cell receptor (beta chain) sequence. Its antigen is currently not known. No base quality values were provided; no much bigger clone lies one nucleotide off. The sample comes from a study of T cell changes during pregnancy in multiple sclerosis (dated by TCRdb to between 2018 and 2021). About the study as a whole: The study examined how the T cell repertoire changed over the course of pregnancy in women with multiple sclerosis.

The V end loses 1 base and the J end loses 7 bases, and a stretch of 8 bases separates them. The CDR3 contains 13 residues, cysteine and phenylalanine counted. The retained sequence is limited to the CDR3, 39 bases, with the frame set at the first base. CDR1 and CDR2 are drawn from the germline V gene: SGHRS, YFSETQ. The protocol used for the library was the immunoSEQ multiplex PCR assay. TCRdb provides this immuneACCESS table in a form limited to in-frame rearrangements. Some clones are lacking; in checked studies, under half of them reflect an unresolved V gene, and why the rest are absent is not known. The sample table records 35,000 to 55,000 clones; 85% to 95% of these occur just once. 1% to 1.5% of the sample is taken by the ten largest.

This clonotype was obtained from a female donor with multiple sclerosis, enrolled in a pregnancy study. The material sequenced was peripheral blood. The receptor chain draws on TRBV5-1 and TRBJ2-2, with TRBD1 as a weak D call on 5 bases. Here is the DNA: TGCGCCAGCAGCTTGCAGGGTGACGGGGAGCTGTTTTTT. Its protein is CASSLQGDGELFF.